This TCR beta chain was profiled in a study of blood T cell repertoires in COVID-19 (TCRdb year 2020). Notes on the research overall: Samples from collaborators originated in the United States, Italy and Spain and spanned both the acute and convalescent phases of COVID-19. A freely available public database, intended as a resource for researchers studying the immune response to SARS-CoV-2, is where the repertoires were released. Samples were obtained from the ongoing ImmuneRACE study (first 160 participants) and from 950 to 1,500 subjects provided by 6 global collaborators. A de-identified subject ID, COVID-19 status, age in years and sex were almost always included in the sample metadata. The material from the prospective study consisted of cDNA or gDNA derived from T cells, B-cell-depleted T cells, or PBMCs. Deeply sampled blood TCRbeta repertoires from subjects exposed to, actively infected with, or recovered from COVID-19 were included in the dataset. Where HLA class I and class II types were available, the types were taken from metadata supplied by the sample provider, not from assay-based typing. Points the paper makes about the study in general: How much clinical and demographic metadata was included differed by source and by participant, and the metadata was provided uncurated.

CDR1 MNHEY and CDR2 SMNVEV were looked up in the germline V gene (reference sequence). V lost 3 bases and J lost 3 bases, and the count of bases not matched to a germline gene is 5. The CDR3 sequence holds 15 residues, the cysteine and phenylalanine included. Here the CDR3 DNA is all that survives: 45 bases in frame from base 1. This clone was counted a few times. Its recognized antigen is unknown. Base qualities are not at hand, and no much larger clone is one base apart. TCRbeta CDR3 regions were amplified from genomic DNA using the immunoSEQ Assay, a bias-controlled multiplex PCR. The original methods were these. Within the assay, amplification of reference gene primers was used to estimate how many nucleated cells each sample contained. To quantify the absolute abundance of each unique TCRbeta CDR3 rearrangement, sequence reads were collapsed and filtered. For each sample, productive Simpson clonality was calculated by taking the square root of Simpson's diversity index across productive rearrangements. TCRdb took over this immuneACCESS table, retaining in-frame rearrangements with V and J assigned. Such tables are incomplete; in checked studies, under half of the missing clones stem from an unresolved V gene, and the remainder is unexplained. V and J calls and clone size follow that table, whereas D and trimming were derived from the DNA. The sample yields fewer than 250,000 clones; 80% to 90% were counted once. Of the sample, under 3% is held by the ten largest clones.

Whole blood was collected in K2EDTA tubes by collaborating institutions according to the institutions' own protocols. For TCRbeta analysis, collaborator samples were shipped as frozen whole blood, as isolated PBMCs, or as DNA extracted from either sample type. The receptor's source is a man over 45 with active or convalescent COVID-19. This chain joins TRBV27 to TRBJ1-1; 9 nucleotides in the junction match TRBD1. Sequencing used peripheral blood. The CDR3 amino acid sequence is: CASSLFTGGHTEAFF. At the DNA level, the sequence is TGTGCCAGCAGTTTGTTTACAGGGGGCCACACTGAAGCTTTCTTT.